These 13 T cell receptor beta chains share one sample of origin, sequenced in a study of T cell repertoires in cytomegalovirus infection. Their target antigens are unknown. TCRdb redid the calling of the reads with MiXCR, one entry per CDR3 protein. The sample has under 850,000 distinct CDR3 sequences; roughly 36% are singletons. The sequenced sample was cultured PBMCs, obtained from culture after CMV antigen stimulation. These receptors originate from a human donor in good health (CMV status not recorded). Some clones in this sample may be carry-over from other donors' samples.

V and J are TRBV2 and TRBJ2-3; tentatively, D is TRBD2 (6 bases). Germline values: CDR1 SNHLY, CDR2 FYNNEI. Trimming left V 5 bases short and J 7 bases short, with 10 bases between. This CDR3 has 12 residues. CDR3 sequence: CASSRDFYTQYF. The CDR3 coding sequence is TGTGCCAGCAGTAGGGACTTTTATACGCAGTATTTT.

This clonotype was observed a handful of times. The V and J genes are TRBV6-2 or TRBV6-3 and TRBJ2-7, with a weak D call TRBD2 (6 bases). Germline loops: CDR1 MNHEY, CDR2 SVGEGT. The CDR3 is 16 amino acids. With 5 bases removed from V and 3 bases from J, the gap between germline ends came to 20 bases. This CDR3 is CASSTGSEREFYEQYF. CDR3 coding DNA: TGTGCCAGCAGTACGGGGTCGGAACGGGAGTTCTACGAGCAGTACTTC.

This clonotype was found a few times. The chain is built from TRBV19 and TRBJ1-1; no reliable D call. The germline gives CDR1 LNHDA, CDR2 SQIVND (reference sequence). CDR3 length equals 14 residues. V shed 5 bases and J shed 1 base, with 11 bases lying between them. CDR3 amino acids: CASSPQEGNTEAFF. CDR3 coding DNA: TGTGCCAGTAGTCCCCAGGAGGGGAACACTGAAGCTTTCTTT.

This chain connects TRBV9 to TRBJ2-3; possible D gene TRBD2, 6 bases. Trimming removed 4 bases from V and 2 bases from J, with 17 bases in between. There are 16 residues in the CDR3. CDR1 and CDR2 (germline): SGDLS, YYNGEE. CDR3 coding DNA: TGTGCCAGCAGCCCTATCCCGGGACTCCTCACAGATACGCAGTATTTT. Translated: CASSPIPGLLTDTQYF.

The rearrangement joins TRBV19 to TRBJ2-5; 7 bases align to TRBD2. The CDR3 consists of 15 residues. Germline V lookup: CDR1 LNHDA, CDR2 SQIVND (reference sequence). V shed 1 base and J 7 bases; nucleotides not matched to a gene: 9. CDR3 in amino acids: CASSIGYGGTATQYF. The CDR3 DNA sequence: TGTGCCAGTAGTATAGGTTACGGGGGGACGGCGACCCAGTACTTC. The full variable domain, its missing parts supplied by reference TRBV19 and TRBJ2-5, is DGGITQSPKYLFRKEGQNVTLSCEQNLNHDAMYWYRQDPGQGLRLIYYSQIVNDFQKGDIAEGYSVSREKKESFPLTVTSAQKNPTAFYLCASSIGYGGTATQYFGPGTRLLVL.

This clonotype has a handful of counts. This sequence joins TRBV6-5 and TRBJ2-1; D is perhaps TRBD2 (5 bases). Germline V gene sequence: CDR1 MNHEY, CDR2 SVGAGI. There are 13 residues in the CDR3. V lost 6 bases, J lost 5 bases, and 11 bases lay in between. DNA of the CDR3: TGTGCCAGCAGGGGGAGCGCCAACAATGAGCAGTTCTTC. Its protein is CASRGSANNEQFF.

In this sample, this clonotype turned up many times. CDR3 region: CASSQDKGKDPYF. For the CDR3, the DNA is TGCGCCAGCAGCCAAGATAAGGGAAAGGACCCGTATTTT. The gene calls are TRBV4-3 and TRBJ2-3; D unclear. The ends were cut back, 0 bases at V and 14 bases at J, with 15 bases in the middle. Germline CDR1 is LGHNA and CDR2 is YSLEER. The CDR3 is made up of 13 amino acids.

The chain is built from TRBV24-1 and TRBJ2-1; 9 bases are a match to TRBD2. V was clipped by 5 bases and J by 9 bases; unmatched bases: 10. The germline CDR1 and CDR2 sequences are KGHDR and SFDVKD. The CDR3 is 15 amino acids. Here the CDR3 reads CATSVGRGGPFEQFF. The DNA for the CDR3 is TGTGCCACCAGTGTGGGGCGGGGGGGACCGTTTGAGCAGTTCTTC.

The chain is built from TRBV28 and TRBJ2-2; D possibly corresponds to TRBD2 (6 bases). Per the germline V gene, CDR1 is MDHEN and CDR2 is SYDVKM. The CDR3 extends over 14 amino acids. The V gene lost 5 bases and the J gene lost 4 bases, with 11 bases spanning the gap. In nucleotides, the CDR3 is TGTGCCAGCAGTCCAACGGGAGCCACCGGGGAGCTGTTTTTT. Encoded protein: CASSPTGATGELFF.

The CDR3 nucleotides read TGTGCCACACCCCCCACCAAGGGAGGGATAGAGAACACTGAAGCTTTCTTT. It codes for CATPPTKGGIENTEAFF. This rearrangement joins TRBV11-3 to TRBJ1-1; D gene uncertain. The CDR3 has 17 amino acids. V was shortened by 10 bases and J by 1 base, with 25 bases between the two germline ends. In germline, CDR1 is SGHNT, CDR2 YENEEA.

Many counts were recorded for this clonotype. The chain combines TRBV7-2 with TRBJ2-7; tentatively, D is TRBD1 or TRBD2 (7 bases each). The CDR3 contains 15 residues. Germline V gives CDR1 SGHTA, CDR2 FQGNSA. The V end was cut by 6 bases, the J end by 5 bases, with 20 bases between. The CDR3 region has the DNA TGTGCCAGCAGTCCAGGGGGAGGGGGACAGAACGAGCAGTACTTC. It codes for CASSPGGGGQNEQYF.

V usage is TRBV11-2 and J usage is TRBJ2-1; 8 positions agree with TRBD2. The trim removed 5 bases at V and 2 bases at J, leaving 5 bases unmatched. The CDR3 covers 15 residues. Germline loops: CDR1 SGHAT, CDR2 FQNNGV. CDR3: CASSQTSAAYNEQFF. The CDR3, as DNA: TGTGCCAGCAGCCAGACTAGCGCCGCCTACAATGAGCAGTTCTTC.

The CDR3 nucleotides read TGTGCCAGCAGCCAACGAGGAGAAAAACTGTTTTTT. Its translation: CASSQRGEKLFF. The genes are TRBV3-1 and TRBJ1-4, with D uncertain. Trimming took off 2 bases at V and 8 bases at J, with 6 bases between the two ends. Germline CDR1 reads LGHDT; CDR2 reads YNNKEL (reference sequence). This CDR3 spans 12 amino acids.